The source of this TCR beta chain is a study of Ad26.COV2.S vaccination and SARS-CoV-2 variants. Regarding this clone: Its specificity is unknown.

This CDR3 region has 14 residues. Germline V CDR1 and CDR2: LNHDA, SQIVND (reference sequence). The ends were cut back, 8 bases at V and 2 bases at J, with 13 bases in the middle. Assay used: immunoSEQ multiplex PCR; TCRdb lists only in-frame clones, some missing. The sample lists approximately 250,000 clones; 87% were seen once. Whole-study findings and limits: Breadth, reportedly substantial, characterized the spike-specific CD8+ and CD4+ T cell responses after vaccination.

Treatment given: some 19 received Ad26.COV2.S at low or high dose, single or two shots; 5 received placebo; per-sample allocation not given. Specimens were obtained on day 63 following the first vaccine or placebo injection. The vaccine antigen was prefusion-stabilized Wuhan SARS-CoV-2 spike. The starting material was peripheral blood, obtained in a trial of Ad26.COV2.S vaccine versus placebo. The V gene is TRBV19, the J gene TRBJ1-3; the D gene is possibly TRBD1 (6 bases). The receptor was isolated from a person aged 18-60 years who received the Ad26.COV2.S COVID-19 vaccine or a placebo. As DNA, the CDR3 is TGTGCCAGTCGAATGACAGGAACTGGAAACACCATATATTTT. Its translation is CASRMTGTGNTIYF.